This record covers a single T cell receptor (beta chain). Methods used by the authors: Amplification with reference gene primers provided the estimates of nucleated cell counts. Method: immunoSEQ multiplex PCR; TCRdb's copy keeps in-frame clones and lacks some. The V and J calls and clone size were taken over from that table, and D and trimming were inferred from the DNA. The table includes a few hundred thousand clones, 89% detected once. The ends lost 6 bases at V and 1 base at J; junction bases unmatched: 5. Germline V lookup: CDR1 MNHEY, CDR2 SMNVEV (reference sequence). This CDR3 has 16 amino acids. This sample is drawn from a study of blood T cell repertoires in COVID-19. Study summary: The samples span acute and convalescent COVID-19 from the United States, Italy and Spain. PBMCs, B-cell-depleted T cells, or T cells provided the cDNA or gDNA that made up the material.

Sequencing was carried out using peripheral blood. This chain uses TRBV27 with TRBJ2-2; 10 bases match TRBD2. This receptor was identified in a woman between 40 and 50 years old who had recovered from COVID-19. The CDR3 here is CASSRASGGNTGELFF. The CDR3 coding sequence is TGTGCCAGCAGCCGCGCTAGCGGGGGGAACACCGGGGAGCTGTTTTTT.